This T cell receptor (beta chain) was obtained from a study of CD8+ T cells in alopecia areata. The treatment denotes: oral pan-JAK inhibitor, 5-10 mg twice daily. Both peripheral blood and punch biopsies of lesional scalp skin were obtained from patients who had alopecia areata. The CDR3 extends over 15 amino acids. Germline CDR1 reads MNHEY; CDR2 reads SVGAGI. V lost 5 bases, J lost 7 bases, and 7 bases stayed unmatched. Extracted RNA was reverse transcribed, and the resulting cDNA served as sequencing template. Clones were read by immunoSEQ multiplex PCR, and TCRdb kept only the in-frame ones, dropping some. The table has about 140,000 clones, approximately 86% seen once.

The TCR sequence derives from a human donor with alopecia areata. V and J are TRBV6-5 and TRBJ2-1, with 11 bases aligning to TRBD2. The starting material was CD8+ T cells sorted from blood, obtained at week 4, from a patient treated with tofacitinib. The CDR3 DNA is TGTGCCAGCAGTCTGACTAGCGGGACGGGTAATGAGCAGTTCTTC. It encodes CASSLTSGTGNEQFF.